This paragraph reports one TCR beta chain. This sample was taken from a study of control samples from healthy donors and cancer patients. The ends lost 3 bases at V and 8 bases at J; junction bases unmatched: 15. Germline V gene lookup returns CDR1 MNHEY and CDR2 SMNVEV (reference sequence). The CDR3 is 17 amino acids. Assay used: immunoSEQ multiplex PCR; TCRdb lists only in-frame clones, some missing. The table for this sample gives roughly 190,000 clones. This TCR came from a woman aged 25 to 39 in good health. Source material: blood. This rearrangement joins TRBV27 to TRBJ2-1; 8 bases align to TRBD1. CDR3 nucleotides: TGTGCCAGCAGTTTCGGGACAGGTGTACCGTGGGGCGATGAGCAGTTCTTC. Translating gives CASSFGTGVPWGDEQFF.